Described below is a single TCR beta chain sequence and its context. In the original processing: By means of reference gene primer amplification, nucleated cell counts were estimated. TCRdb's copy holds only in-frame clones and misses some; the assay was immunoSEQ multiplex PCR. The DNA gave D and trimming, while V, J and clone size come from that table. Here the sample spans 180,000 or so clones, about 86% being singletons. The sample belongs to a study of blood T cell repertoires in COVID-19. Study background: Samples representing acute and convalescent COVID-19 were sourced from the United States, Italy and Spain. From T cells, B-cell-depleted T cells, or PBMCs came the material, which was cDNA or gDNA.

The CDR3 spans 15 residues. V lost 5 bases and J 2 bases, leaving 13 bases between the germline ends. The germline V gene encodes CDR1 SGHDN and CDR2 FVKESK. The chain couples TRBV14 to TRBJ2-1; D is perhaps TRBD1 (8 bases). The sequence derives from a man between 60 and 70 years old with acute or convalescent COVID-19. Sequencing used peripheral blood. The DNA for the CDR3 is TGTGCCAGCAGCGTACAGGGGGGGACCTACAATGAGCAGTTCTTC. This encodes CASSVQGGTYNEQFF. Looking up the rest from reference TRBV14 and TRBJ2-1 gives the full variable domain: EAGVTQFPSHSVIEKGQTVTLRCDPISGHDNLYWYRRVMGKEIKFLLHFVKESKQDESGMPNNRFLAERTGGTYSTLKVQPAELEDSGVYFCASSVQGGTYNEQFFGPGTRLTVL.